This T cell receptor beta chain derives from a study of cytomegalovirus exposure and HLA in healthy donors. The CDR3 runs 14 residues. The V end was cut by 3 bases, the J end by 2 bases, with 9 bases between. Germline V lookup: CDR1 MNHEY, CDR2 SMNVEV (reference sequence). Of note for this clone: Its specificity is not known.

Whole-study results and caveats: The authors later linked a missense DCLRE1C variant to TCR beta V- and J-gene trimming.

Amplification used 60 Vbeta primers and 13 Jbeta primers. Profiling relied on immunoSEQ multiplex PCR, and the TCRdb table lists in-frame clones only, not all of them. This table has nearly 300,000 clones, 80% to 90% appearing once. Sequencing was carried out using PBMCs. This sequence originates from a man in his forties or fifties in good health and CMV-seropositive. The gene calls are TRBV27 and TRBJ2-3; a possible D gene is TRBD1 (5 bases). The CDR3 spells CASSFGADTDTQYF. The CDR3, as DNA: TGTGCCAGCAGTTTTGGGGCGGACACAGATACGCAGTATTTT.